This T cell receptor (beta chain) was sequenced in a study of cytomegalovirus exposure and HLA in healthy donors. Overall study findings and caveats: High sensitivity and specificity were reportedly achieved when the classifier diagnosed cytomegalovirus status.

A note on this clone: The target antigen is unknown.

Researchers ran the PCR with 60 Vbeta and 13 Jbeta primers. Clones were sequenced by immunoSEQ multiplex PCR, and TCRdb holds only the in-frame ones, with some missing. This table has fewer than 150,000 clones, around 76% appearing once. V was cut by 6 bases and J by 1 base, with 15 bases left in between. This CDR3 has 15 residues. Germline V gene data show CDR1 as MRHNA and CDR2 as SNTAGT. The chain carries TRBV6-4 and TRBJ1-1, with D tentatively TRBD1 (6 bases). This TCR was recovered from a male donor in good health and CMV-seronegative. Sequences were obtained from PBMCs. The CDR3, as DNA: TGTGCCAGCAGACCCCAGGGGATGCAGAACACTGAAGCTTTCTTT. The encoded protein is CASRPQGMQNTEAFF.